This TCR beta chain was sequenced during a study of T cells in Graves' hyperthyroidism and ophthalmopathy. Overall study findings and caveats: The model made its ophthalmopathy prediction, and onset followed a median about 5.9 months later.

Germline values: CDR1 KGHDR, CDR2 SFDVKD. The CDR3 is 15 amino acids. V shed 2 bases and J 5 bases; nucleotides not matched to a gene: 5. The sample holds many counts of this clonotype. No antigen is known for it. Lactation, pregnancy, other autoimmune disease or uncontrolled infection excluded patients. Isolation of PBMCs was performed on roughly 9 ml fresh peripheral blood. Amplification targeted TCR beta CDR3 regions from RNA transcripts. The TCR CDR3 was amplified in a first-round RT-PCR using the HTBI primer set. MiXCR, applied by TCRdb to the multiplex PCR reads, yields one record per CDR3 protein. The sample yields fewer than 650,000 distinct CDR3 sequences, approximately 14% seen once.

The rearrangement uses TRBV24-1 and TRBJ2-5; 9 nucleotides align to TRBD1. Source material: blood. This TCR was sampled from a woman aged 40 to 49 with Graves' ophthalmopathy. In DNA form, the CDR3 reads TGTGCCACCAGTGATTCGGGACAGGGCGAGGAGACCCAGTACTTC. Protein sequence: CATSDSGQGEETQYF.